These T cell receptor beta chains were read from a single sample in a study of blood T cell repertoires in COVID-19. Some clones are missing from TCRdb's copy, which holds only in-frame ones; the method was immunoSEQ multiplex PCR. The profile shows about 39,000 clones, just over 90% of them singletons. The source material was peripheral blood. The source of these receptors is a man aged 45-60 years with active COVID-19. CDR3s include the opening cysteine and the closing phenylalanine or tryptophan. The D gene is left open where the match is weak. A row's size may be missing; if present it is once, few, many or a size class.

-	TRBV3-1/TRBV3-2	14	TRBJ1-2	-	TGTGCCAGCAGCCAGGTTACCGACTCGTATGGCTACACCTTC	CASSQVTDSYGYTF
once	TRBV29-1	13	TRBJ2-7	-	TGCGGGCCACCGGGACTTCAGCACTACGAGCAGTACTTC	CGPPGLQHYEQYF
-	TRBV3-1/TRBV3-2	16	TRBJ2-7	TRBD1	TGTGCCAGCAGCCAAGATTCAGGGACAGCCCCCTACGAGCAGTACTTC	CASSQDSGTAPYEQYF
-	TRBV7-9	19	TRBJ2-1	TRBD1	TGTGCCAGCAGCTTAGCGGTTTCCTGGACAGGATGGGGCCACAATGAGCAGTTCTTC	CASSLAVSWTGWGHNEQFF
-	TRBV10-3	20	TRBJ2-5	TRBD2	TGTGCCATCAGTGCCGCCCCGGGACTAGCGGGGGGAGGGGGACAAGAGACCCAGTACTTC	CAISAAPGLAGGGGQETQYF
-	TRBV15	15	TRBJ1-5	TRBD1	TGTGCCACCACCCCATCGACAGGGGGCCATCAGCCCCAGCATTTT	CATTPSTGGHQPQHF
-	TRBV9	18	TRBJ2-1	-	TGTGCCAGCAGCGTATTCGGAGAAGTAATGAGCTCCTACAATGAGCAGTTCTTC	CASSVFGEVMSSYNEQFF
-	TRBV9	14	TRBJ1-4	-	TGTGCCAGCAGCGTAGGAGGGTCCGGGGAAAAACTGTTTTTT	CASSVGGSGEKLFF
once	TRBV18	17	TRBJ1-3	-	TGTGCCAGCTCACCACCGGGAGGGAGGGCCGGTGGAAACACCATATATTTT	CASSPPGGRAGGNTIYF
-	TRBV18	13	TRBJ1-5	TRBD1	TGTGCCAGCTCAGGGACAGGGAGGATGCCCCAGCATTTT	CASSGTGRMPQHF
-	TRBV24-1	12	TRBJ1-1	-	TGTGCCACCGCCCCGGACAGCACTGAAGCTTTCTTT	CATAPDSTEAFF
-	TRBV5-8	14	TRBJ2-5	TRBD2	TGTGCCAGCAGCTTGGCCGGGACGGGGGGGACCCAGTACTTC	CASSLAGTGGTQYF
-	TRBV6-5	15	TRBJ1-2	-	TGTGCCAGCAGTCCCTCACAGGGATCTTTGTATGGCTACACCTTC	CASSPSQGSLYGYTF
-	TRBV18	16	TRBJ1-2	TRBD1	TGTGCCAGCTCACCTGGCTGGGACAGTGGCGGGTATGGCTACACCTTC	CASSPGWDSGGYGYTF
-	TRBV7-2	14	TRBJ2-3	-	TGTGCCAGCAGCTTAGCGGGACACAGGGATACGCAGTATTTT	CASSLAGHRDTQYF
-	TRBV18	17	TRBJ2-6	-	TGTGCCAGCTCACCGAGTCAGGGCCCAGCTGGGGCCAACGTCCTGACTTTC	CASSPSQGPAGANVLTF
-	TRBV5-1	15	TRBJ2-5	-	TGCGCCAGCAGCTTGGGAGCAGGGCCCCAAGAGACCCAGTACTTC	CASSLGAGPQETQYF
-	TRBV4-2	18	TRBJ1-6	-	TGTGCCAGCAGCCAAGAAGAGGTTCCTTGGGTCCGTAATTCACCCCTCCACTTT	CASSQEEVPWVRNSPLHF
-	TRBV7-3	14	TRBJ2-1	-	TGTGCCAGCAGCCCCCACCGGGACTCCCATGAGCAGTTCTTC	CASSPHRDSHEQFF
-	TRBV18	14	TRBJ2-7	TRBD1	TGTGCCAGCTCCGTAGGGACAGGGCCCTACGAGCAGTACTTC	CASSVGTGPYEQYF
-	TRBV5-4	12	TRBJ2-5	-	TGTGCCAGCAGCTTGGACTATCAGACCCAGTACTTC	CASSLDYQTQYF
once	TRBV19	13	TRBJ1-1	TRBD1	TGTGCCAGTAGTACCCGGACAGGGGGGGAAGCTTTCTTT	CASSTRTGGEAFF
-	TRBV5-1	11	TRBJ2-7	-	TGCGCCAGCAGCTTGGCCGGCGAGCAGTACTTC	CASSLAGEQYF
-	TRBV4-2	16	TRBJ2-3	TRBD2	TGTGCCAGCAGCCAAGGCCCGGGGGGGCCGACAGATACGCAGTATTTT	CASSQGPGGPTDTQYF
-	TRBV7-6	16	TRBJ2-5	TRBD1	TGTGCCAGCAGGAAGGGGGACAGGGGAACTCAGGAGACCCAGTACTTC	CASRKGDRGTQETQYF
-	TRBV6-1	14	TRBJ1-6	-	TGTGCCAGCAGTGAACGCAGGGGTGATTCACCCCTCCACTTT	CASSERRGDSPLHF
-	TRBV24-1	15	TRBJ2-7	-	TGTGCCACCAGTGATAGCGGACAGGGACTATACGAGCAGTACTTC	CATSDSGQGLYEQYF
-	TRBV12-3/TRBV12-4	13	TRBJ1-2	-	TGTGCCAGCAGTTTTTTCAGGGGAGGGGGCTACACCTTC	CASSFFRGGGYTF
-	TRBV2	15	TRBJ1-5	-	TGTGCCAGCACCGGTAGCGGGGGAGCGGATCAGCCCCAGCATTTT	CASTGSGGADQPQHF
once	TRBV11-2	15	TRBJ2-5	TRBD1	TGTGCCAGCAGCCCACGGGGACAGGGGAGAGAGACCCAGTACTTC	CASSPRGQGRETQYF
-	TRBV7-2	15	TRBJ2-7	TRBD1	TGTGCCAGCAGCTTAGTAGGGACAGATCCGTACGAGCAGTACTTC	CASSLVGTDPYEQYF